The 22 T cell receptor beta chains below were found in one sample sequenced in a study of shared clonotypes between healthy human individuals. The repertoire was sequenced with immunoSEQ multiplex PCR; TCRdb's copy has only in-frame clones and lacks some. The sample yields around 550,000 clones, almost 97% seen once. The sequencing input was naive CD4+ T cells sorted from blood. The sample's subset: CD45RA+ positively selected. The receptors originated from a woman in her twenties or thirties in good health.

This chain joins TRBV2 and TRBJ1-2, with 9 positions matching TRBD1. Trimming removed 6 bases from V and 4 bases from J; junction bases left unmatched: 6. The CDR3 runs 14 residues. The germline CDR1 and CDR2 sequences are SNHLY and FYNNEI. The CDR3 DNA is TGTGCCAGCAGAAAACAGGGGGCTGGCTATGGCTACACCTTC. It yields the protein CASRKQGAGYGYTF.

V and J are TRBV7-8 and TRBJ1-3, with D unresolved. The V and J ends lost 4 bases and 0 bases respectively, with 7 bases between them. The CDR3 contains 14 residues. Germline V gives CDR1 SGHVS, CDR2 FQNEAQ. The CDR3 DNA follows: TGTGCCAGCAGCTGGACCTTCTCTGGAAACACCATATATTTT. This translates into CASSWTFSGNTIYF. The full variable domain, in which reference TRBV7-8 and TRBJ1-3 provide the parts outside the CDR3, is GAGVSQSPRYKVAKRGQDVALRCDPISGHVSLFWYQQALGQGPEFLTYFQNEAQLDKSGLPSDRFFAERPEGSVSTLKIQRTQQEDSAVYLCASSWTFSGNTIYFGEGSWLTVV.

The rearrangement uses TRBV18 and TRBJ1-3; a weak D match, TRBD1 (5 bases). V dropped 6 bases and J dropped 1 base, with 13 bases sitting between them. CDR1 and CDR2 from the germline V gene are KGHSH and LQKENI. This CDR3 contains 15 residues. DNA of the CDR3: TGTGCCAGCTCCCTCGACAGTTCGTCTGGAAACACCATATATTTT. Residues: CASSLDSSSGNTIYF.

The chain employs TRBV5-4 and TRBJ2-3, with a weak D call TRBD2 (5 bases). The CDR3 is made up of 16 amino acids. V gave up 3 bases and J gave up 0 bases, with 14 bases separating them. CDR1 and CDR2 (germline): SGHNT, YYREEE (reference sequence). The CDR3 DNA reads as TGTGCCAGCAGCTCGTCGGGCAGGAGGAGCACAGATACGCAGTATTTT. Its protein product is CASSSSGRRSTDTQYF.

About this clone itself: The identical CDR3 is also encoded by other nucleotide sequences in the sample. This sequence joins TRBV5-1 and TRBJ1-1; the D is unclear. The germline gives CDR1 SGHRS, CDR2 YFSETQ. V gave up 0 bases and J gave up 5 bases, with 8 bases separating them. The CDR3 spans 13 residues. CDR3 nucleotides: TGCGCCAGCAGCTTGGTCGGCGAGACTGAAGCTTTCTTT. This translates into CASSLVGETEAFF.

The V gene is TRBV28, the J gene TRBJ2-5; 11 positions match TRBD1. The germline gives CDR1 MDHEN, CDR2 SYDVKM. The V segment lost 6 bases and the J segment 4 bases; nucleotides outside the gene matches: 10. The length of the CDR3 is 16 residues. CDR3 in amino acids: CASRAPGQGGLETQYF. As DNA, the CDR3 is TGTGCCAGCAGAGCTCCGGGACAGGGGGGTTTAGAGACCCAGTACTTC.

The chain recombines TRBV29-1 with TRBJ2-5, with a tentative D call TRBD2 (6 bases). V was shortened by 6 bases and J by 5 bases, with 10 bases between the two germline ends. Per the germline V gene, CDR1 is SQVTM and CDR2 is ANQGSEA. The CDR3 sequence is 11 residues long. The CDR3 is CSVLAGETQYF. DNA of the CDR3: TGCAGCGTACTAGCAGGGGAGACCCAGTACTTC.

This chain joins TRBV4-1 and TRBJ2-5, with D tentatively TRBD2 (6 bases). The CDR3 sequence is 14 residues long. Germline CDR1 reads MGHRA; CDR2 reads YSYEKL. V was cut by 1 base and J by 2 bases, with 8 bases left in between. CDR3 sequence: CASSQVAGQETQYF. The CDR3 coding sequence is TGCGCCAGCAGCCAAGTTGCGGGGCAAGAGACCCAGTACTTC.

The chain couples TRBV7-9 to TRBJ1-1; the D gene is possibly TRBD1 (6 bases). From germline, CDR1 is SEHNR and CDR2 FQNEAQ (reference sequence). V lost 5 bases and J 0 bases, leaving 16 bases between the germline ends. The CDR3 length is 16 residues. The CDR3, as DNA: TGTGCCAGCAGCCCAACGGGGGGGCGCATGAACACTGAAGCTTTCTTT. This sequence encodes CASSPTGGRMNTEAFF.

In regard to this clone: The sample has other DNA sequences that encode this CDR3 too. This sequence joins TRBV5-1 and TRBJ2-5; the D gene is possibly TRBD1 (6 bases). Germline assignment: CDR1 SGHRS and CDR2 YFSETQ. CDR3 length: 14 residues. Trimming cost V 0 bases and J 2 bases, with 8 bases left between them. In DNA form, the CDR3 reads TGCGCCAGCAGCTTGGGCAGGGGACAAGAGACCCAGTACTTC. Translated, it gives CASSLGRGQETQYF.

The genes are TRBV28 and TRBJ2-5, with a tentative D call TRBD2 (5 bases). The J call is doubtful: the DNA matches TRBJ2-7 better. CDR3 length equals 13 residues. Looked up from germline, CDR1 is MDHEN and CDR2 is SYDVKM. The CDR3 spells CASRLSGNYEQYF. The CDR3 DNA reads TGTGCCAGCAGGCTATCGGGGAACTACGAGCAGTACTTC.

The V call is TRBV5-1, the J call TRBJ2-5; 12 positions agree with TRBD2. The tail of the sequence fits TRBJ2-7 better, so the J call may be wrong. Germline CDR1 reads SGHRS; CDR2 reads YFSETQ. This CDR3 region has 16 residues. In nucleotides, the CDR3 is TGCGCCAGCAGCCCCGGACTAGCGGGAAACTCCTACGAGCAGTACTTC. Protein product: CASSPGLAGNSYEQYF.

The chain joins TRBV13 to TRBJ2-6; 7 bases are a match to TRBD1. Germline CDR1 and CDR2: PRHDT and FYEKMQ (reference sequence). The CDR3 contains 18 residues. V gave up 0 bases and J gave up 0 bases; unmatched junction bases: 5. CDR3 amino acids: CASSLGGQEFSGANVLTF. Written as DNA, the CDR3 is TGTGCCAGCAGCTTAGGTGGACAGGAGTTCTCTGGGGCCAACGTCCTGACTTTC.

The V gene is TRBV10-1, the J gene TRBJ1-2, with 7 bases identical to TRBD1. Germline V gene data show CDR1 as WNHNN and CDR2 as SYGVQD (reference sequence). The CDR3 runs to 15 residues. J was trimmed by 0 bases and V by 6 bases; bases with no gene match: 7. The CDR3 DNA sequence: TGCGCCAGCAGCCAGGACAGGTCGTCTAACTATGGCTACACCTTC. Translating it yields CASSQDRSSNYGYTF.

The chain combines TRBV6-1 with TRBJ2-7; 7 bases are shared with TRBD1. The CDR3 length is 15 residues. Unmatched junction bases numbered 9, after V lost 6 bases and J lost 1 base. CDR1 and CDR2 (germline): MNHNS, SASEGT. This chain's CDR3 is CASRYRRQGSYEQYF. The CDR3 DNA reads as TGTGCCAGCAGGTACCGGAGACAGGGTTCCTACGAGCAGTACTTC.

V is TRBV7-8 and J is TRBJ2-1; TRBD2 might be the D (5 bases). V was trimmed by 2 bases and J by 9 bases, leaving 11 bases between them. The germline gives CDR1 SGHVS, CDR2 FQNEAQ. The CDR3 loop spans 13 amino acids. The CDR3 is CASSLNVGGEQFF. The DNA of the CDR3 is TGTGCCAGCAGCTTAAATGTCGGAGGTGAGCAGTTCTTC.

This clone was seen just once. CDR3 residues: CASRSMTGYRETQYF. The CDR3 nucleotides read TGTGCCAGCAGATCAATGACAGGGTACCGAGAGACCCAGTACTTC. The genes are TRBV6-5 and TRBJ2-5, with 7 bases identical to TRBD1. The CDR3 covers 15 residues. J lost 4 bases, V lost 6 bases, and 11 bases had no gene match. Germline V lookup: CDR1 MNHEY, CDR2 SVGAGI.

The chain is built from TRBV2 and TRBJ1-3; tentative D call: TRBD1 (6 bases). CDR3 length: 15 residues. Germline V gives CDR1 SNHLY, CDR2 FYNNEI. The germline V and J ends were trimmed by 7 bases and 3 bases, with 16 bases remaining between them. CDR3 nucleotide sequence: TGTGCCAGCAAAGGCGTGCCAGGGGATGGAAACACCATATATTTT. Translated: CASKGVPGDGNTIYF.

This chain joins TRBV19 and TRBJ2-7, with D perhaps TRBD1 or TRBD2 (5 bases each). CDR1 LNHDA and CDR2 SQIVND come from the germline V gene (reference sequence). The length of the CDR3 is 17 residues. Trimming took 5 bases from V and 0 from J, leaving 20 bases between them. The CDR3 is CASSSTSGTESSYEQYF. DNA of the CDR3: TGTGCCAGTAGTTCGACCTCCGGGACCGAGAGCTCCTACGAGCAGTACTTC. The full variable domain, with the rest looked up from reference TRBV19 and TRBJ2-7, is DGGITQSPKYLFRKEGQNVTLSCEQNLNHDAMYWYRQDPGQGLRLIYYSQIVNDFQKGDIAEGYSVSREKKESFPLTVTSAQKNPTAFYLCASSSTSGTESSYEQYFGPGTRLTVT.

The chain is built from TRBV5-1 and TRBJ1-3, with D possibly matching TRBD1 (5 bases). Germline V CDR1 and CDR2: SGHRS, YFSETQ. The CDR3 length is 15 residues. The V gene lost 3 bases and the J gene lost 0 bases, with 10 bases spanning the gap. CDR3 protein: CASSSVGVSGNTIYF. As DNA, the CDR3 is TGCGCCAGCAGCTCCGTGGGGGTCTCTGGAAACACCATATATTTT.

This clone appeared a single time. This same CDR3 is encoded by further DNA sequences in the sample. The genes are TRBV18 and TRBJ2-7; 7 positions match TRBD2. Germline loops: CDR1 KGHSH, CDR2 LQKENI. Losses at the gene ends were 3 bases for V and 0 bases for J; bases not matched to a gene: 2. This CDR3 region has 14 residues. The CDR3 reads CASSPGGSSYEQYF. The CDR3 bases are TGTGCCAGCTCACCTGGCGGGAGCTCCTACGAGCAGTACTTC.

The genes are TRBV10-2 and TRBJ1-2; 7 positions match TRBD1. The germline CDR1 and CDR2 sequences are WSHSY and SAAADI. The CDR3 extends over 13 amino acids. With 3 bases clipped from V and 8 bases from J, the junction kept 6 bases outside the gene matches. The CDR3 DNA follows: TGCGCCAGCAGTGAACCAGGGGGGGGAGGCTACACCTTC. As protein: CASSEPGGGGYTF.